This T cell receptor beta chain was identified in a study of blood T cell repertoires in COVID-19. As processed by the authors: Quantification of nucleated cells was approximated via reference gene primer amplification. Sequencing was performed with immunoSEQ multiplex PCR; in TCRdb, only in-frame clones are kept and a portion is missing. That table is the source of V, J and clone size, and D and trimming were worked out from the DNA. Among about 65,000 clones listed, 70% to 90% were seen once. The specimen was peripheral blood. This clonotype was sampled from an elderly man with acute or convalescent COVID-19.

CDR3 protein: CASSQETGQPYEQYF. CDR3 in DNA: TGCGCCAGCAGCCAAGAAACGGGACAGCCCTACGAGCAGTACTTC. The chain links TRBV4-1 to TRBJ2-7, with 7 positions matching TRBD1. V lost 0 bases and J lost 2; bases outside the gene matches: 4. The CDR3 loop spans 15 amino acids. Germline V gene sequence: CDR1 MGHRA, CDR2 YSYEKL.